This TCR beta chain was profiled in a study of cytomegalovirus exposure and HLA in healthy donors. Study details: Earlier work reported 90 million to 120 million unique TCR beta sequences from some 180 million T cells.

The CDR3 length is 16 residues. The V gene lost 5 bases and the J gene lost 2 bases, with 18 bases spanning the gap. Looked up from germline, CDR1 is SNHLY and CDR2 is FYNNEI. This clone came up once. The antigen is undetermined. The PCR contained 60 Vbeta and 13 Jbeta primers. Measured with immunoSEQ multiplex PCR; TCRdb has only the in-frame clones, and not every one. The repertoire has approximately 170,000 clones, approximately 81% of them found once; the top ten carry 1%. Overall study findings and caveats: What TCR beta sequences reportedly achieved was accurate prediction of HLA-A and HLA-B alleles in most subjects. The majority of CMV-associated TCR beta chains were reported as apparently HLA-restricted in a later analysis. Later analysis associated a missense DCLRE1C variant with TCR beta V- and J-gene trimming.

The chain is built from TRBV2 and TRBJ2-5; D perhaps matches TRBD2 (6 bases). Sequencing used PBMCs. The TCR sequence derives from a boy younger than 10 in good health and CMV-seronegative. Written as DNA, the CDR3 is TGTGCCAGCAGTTTCCGGGACTCCCGAACACAAGAGACCCAGTACTTC. Amino acid sequence: CASSFRDSRTQETQYF.